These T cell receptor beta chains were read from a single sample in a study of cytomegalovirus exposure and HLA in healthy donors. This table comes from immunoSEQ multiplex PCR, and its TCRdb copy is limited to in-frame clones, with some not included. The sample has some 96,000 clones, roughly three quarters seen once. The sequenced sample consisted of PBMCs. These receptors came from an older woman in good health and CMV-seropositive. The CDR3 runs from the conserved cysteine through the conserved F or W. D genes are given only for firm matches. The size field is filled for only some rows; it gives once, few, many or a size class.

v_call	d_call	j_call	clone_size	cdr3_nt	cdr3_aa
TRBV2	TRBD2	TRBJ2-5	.	TGTGCCAGCAAGTCTAGCGGGCCAGAGACCCAGTACTTC	CASKSSGPETQYF
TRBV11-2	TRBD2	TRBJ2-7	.	TGTGCCAGCAGCTTGGCACGCGGGAGTTACGAGCAGTACTTC	CASSLARGSYEQYF
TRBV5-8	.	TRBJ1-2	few	TGTGCCAGCAGCTGGGCCCACGGCTACACCTTC	CASSWAHGYTF
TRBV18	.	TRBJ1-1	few	TGTGCCAGCTCATTGCGGGGTGAAACTGAAGCTTTCTTT	CASSLRGETEAFF
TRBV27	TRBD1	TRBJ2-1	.	TGTGCCAGCAGTTTATCCGTAGGGGGCGGTCCGTTCTTC	CASSLSVGGGPFF
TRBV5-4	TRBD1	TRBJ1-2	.	TGTGCCAGCGCGCCTAGACAGGGGCAAACATATGGCTACACCTTC	CASAPRQGQTYGYTF
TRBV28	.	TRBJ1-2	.	TGTGCCAGCCAACGGGGGACTCCGGGTGGCTACACCTTC	CASQRGTPGGYTF
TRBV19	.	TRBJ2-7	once	TGTGCCAGTAGTCCCCGGATCAAGGAGCCCTCCTACGAGCAGTACTTC	CASSPRIKEPSYEQYF
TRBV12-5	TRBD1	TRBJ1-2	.	TGTGCTAGTGGTTTGGGGGCCGGGCGGACAGGGATATCTGGCTACACCTTC	CASGLGAGRTGISGYTF
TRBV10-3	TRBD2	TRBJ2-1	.	TGTGCCATCACGGCTAGCGGGAGGAGGAATGAGCAGTTCTTC	CAITASGRRNEQFF
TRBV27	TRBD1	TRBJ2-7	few	TGTGCCAGCTCATCCAGGGGGCAGGATAATCCCCACTTC	CASSSRGQDNPHF
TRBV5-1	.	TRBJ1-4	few	TGCGCCAGCAGTGACAGAATGAATGAAAAACTGTTTTTT	CASSDRMNEKLFF
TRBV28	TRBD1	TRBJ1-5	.	TGTGCCAGCAGGTACAGGGGTTGGAGCAATCAGCCCCAGCATTTT	CASRYRGWSNQPQHF
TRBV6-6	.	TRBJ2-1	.	TGTGCCAGCAGTTACTCGACTTCCAGTCCTGAGCAGTTCTTC	CASSYSTSSPEQFF
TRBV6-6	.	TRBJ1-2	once	TGTGCCAGCAGTTCCCAGGGGATGGTAGGCTACACCTTC	CASSSQGMVGYTF
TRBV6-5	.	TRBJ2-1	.	TGTGCCAGCAGCCTCGTAGGAGGCTCCTACAATGAGCAGTTCTTC	CASSLVGGSYNEQFF
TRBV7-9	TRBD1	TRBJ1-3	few	TGTGCCATCGCGACAGGGAGTCGTGGAAACACCATATATTTT	CAIATGSRGNTIYF